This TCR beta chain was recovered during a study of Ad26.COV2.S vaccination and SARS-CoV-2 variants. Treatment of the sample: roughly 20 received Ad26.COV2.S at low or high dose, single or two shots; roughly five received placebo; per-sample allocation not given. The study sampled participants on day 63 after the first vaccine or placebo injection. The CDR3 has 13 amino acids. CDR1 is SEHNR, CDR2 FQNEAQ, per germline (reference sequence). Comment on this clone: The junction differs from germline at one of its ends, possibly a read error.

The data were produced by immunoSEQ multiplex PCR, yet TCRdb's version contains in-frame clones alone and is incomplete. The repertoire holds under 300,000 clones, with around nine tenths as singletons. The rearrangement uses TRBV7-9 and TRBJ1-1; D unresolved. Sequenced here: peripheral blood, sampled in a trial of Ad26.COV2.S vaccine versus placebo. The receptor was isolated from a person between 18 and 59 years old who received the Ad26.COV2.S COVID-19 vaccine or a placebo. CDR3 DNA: TGTGCCAGCAGCCTAGCCCCCAACACTGAAGCTTTCTTT. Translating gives CASSLAPNTEAFF.